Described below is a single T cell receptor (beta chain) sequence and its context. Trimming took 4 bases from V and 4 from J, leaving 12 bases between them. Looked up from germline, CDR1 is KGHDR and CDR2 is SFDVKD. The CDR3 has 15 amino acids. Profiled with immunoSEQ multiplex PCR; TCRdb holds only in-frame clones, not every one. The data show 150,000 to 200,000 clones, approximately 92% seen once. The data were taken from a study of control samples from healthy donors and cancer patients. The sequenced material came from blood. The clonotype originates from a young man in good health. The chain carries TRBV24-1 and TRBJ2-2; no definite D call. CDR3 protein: CATSEVGLGTGELFF. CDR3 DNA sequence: TGTGCCACCAGTGAGGTGGGCTTGGGCACCGGGGAGCTGTTTTTT.